This T cell receptor beta chain was recorded in a study of control samples from healthy donors and cancer patients. TCRdb keeps only in-frame clones here, not all; method: immunoSEQ multiplex PCR. Here the sample spans 75,000 to 90,000 clones, 89% being singletons. This clone was observed a handful of times. The receptor was derived from a man over 45 in good health. Source material: blood.

The CDR3 spells CASSHTTDSENTGELFF. CDR3 DNA sequence: TGTGCCAGCAGTCACACCACTGACAGCGAAAACACCGGGGAGCTGTTTTTT. The genes are TRBV6-2 or TRBV6-3 and TRBJ2-2; a weak D match, TRBD1 (5 bases). V was trimmed by 5 bases and J by 2 bases, leaving 18 bases between them. CDR3 length equals 17 residues. Per the germline V gene, CDR1 is MNHEY and CDR2 is SVGEGT.